Included here is one T cell receptor beta chain sequence, with context. There are 15 residues in the CDR3. CDR1 is SGHAT and CDR2 is FQNNGV in the germline V gene. The V and J ends lost 1 base and 3 bases respectively, with 10 bases between them. This record belongs to a study of identical twins. TCRdb fed the 5' RACE reads into MiXCR, producing one record per CDR3 protein. There are a few hundred thousand distinct CDR3 sequences in the sample; approximately 24% occur only once, and around 3% lies in the top ten. These sequences were also reported in another study, on T cells expressing NK-cell markers.

This TCR was recovered from a woman under 30 in good health. The chain joins TRBV11-2 to TRBJ1-5, with unresolved D. The sequencing input was CD4+ T cells sorted from blood. CDR3 sequence (DNA): TGTGCCAGCAGCTTAGTTCCTGATCACAATCAGCCCCAGCATTTT. This translates into CASSLVPDHNQPQHF.